The source of this T cell receptor beta chain is a study of blood T cell repertoires in COVID-19. Background on the study: The cDNA or gDNA used as material had been derived from T cells, B-cell-depleted T cells, or PBMCs.

Germline V lookup: CDR1 LNHDA, CDR2 SQIVND (reference sequence). The CDR3 spans 13 residues. J was trimmed by 1 base and V by 9 bases; bases with no gene match: 3. Authors' methods: Reference gene primer amplification gave estimated nucleated cell counts. Sequencing was performed with immunoSEQ multiplex PCR; in TCRdb, only in-frame clones are kept and a portion is missing. That table is the source of V, J and clone size, and D and trimming were worked out from the DNA. The sample lists tens of thousands of clones; roughly 84% were seen once. The receptor was isolated from a man aged 55-75 years with acute or convalescent COVID-19. This chain uses TRBV19 with TRBJ1-2; TRBD1 matches at 9 bases. Input material: peripheral blood. The CDR3 DNA sequence: TGTGCCAGCTGGGACAGGGATAACTATGGCTACACCTTC. Protein: CASWDRDNYGYTF.